This TCR beta chain was documented in a study of control samples from healthy donors and cancer patients. Germline V gene data show CDR1 as SEHNR and CDR2 as FQNEAQ (reference sequence). The CDR3 extends over 17 amino acids. As concerns this clone: An end of the junction does not agree with germline; a read error may underlie this.

Profiled with immunoSEQ multiplex PCR; TCRdb holds only in-frame clones, not every one. The sample consists of about 130,000 clones, about 90% of them appearing once. The clonotype originates from a woman aged 50 to 65 in good health. V is TRBV7-9 and J is TRBJ1-4; D is ambiguous. Sequencing was done on a sample of blood. The CDR3 loop reads CASSLCNSGREERKTVF. The CDR3 nucleotides read TGTGCCAGCAGCTTATGTAATTCGGGAAGGGAAGAACGAAAAACTGTTTTT.